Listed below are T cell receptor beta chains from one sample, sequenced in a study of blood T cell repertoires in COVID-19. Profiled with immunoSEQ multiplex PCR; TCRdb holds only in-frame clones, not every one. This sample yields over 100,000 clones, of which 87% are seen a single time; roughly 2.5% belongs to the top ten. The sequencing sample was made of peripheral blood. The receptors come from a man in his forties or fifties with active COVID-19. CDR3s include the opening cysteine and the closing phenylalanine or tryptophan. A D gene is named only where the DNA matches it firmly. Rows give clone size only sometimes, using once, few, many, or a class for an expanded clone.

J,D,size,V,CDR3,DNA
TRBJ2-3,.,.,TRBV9,CASSVGGISTDTQYF,TGTGCCAGCAGCGTAGGAGGCATCAGCACAGATACGCAGTATTTT
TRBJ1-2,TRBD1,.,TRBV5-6,CASSQATGFNYGYTF,TGTGCCAGCAGCCAAGCGACAGGGTTTAACTATGGCTACACCTTC
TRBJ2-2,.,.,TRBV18,CASSPIGETGELFF,TGTGCCAGCTCACCTATAGGAGAAACCGGGGAGCTGTTTTTT
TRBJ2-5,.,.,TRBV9,CASSPDTYQETQYF,TGTGCCAGCAGCCCGGACACGTACCAAGAGACCCAGTACTTC
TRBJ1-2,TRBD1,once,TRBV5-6,CASATGGLGYTF,TGTGCCAGCGCGACAGGGGGCTTGGGCTACACCTTC
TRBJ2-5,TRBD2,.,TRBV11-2,CASTGLGGGFQETQYF,TGTGCCAGCACGGGACTGGGCGGGGGGTTCCAAGAGACCCAGTACTTC
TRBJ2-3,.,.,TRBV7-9,CASSLALPGGTDTQYF,TGTGCCAGCAGCTTAGCCCTCCCGGGTGGTACAGATACGCAGTATTTT
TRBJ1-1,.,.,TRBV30,CAWRGRQNYGAFF,TGTGCCTGGAGAGGTCGGCAAAACTATGGAGCTTTCTTT
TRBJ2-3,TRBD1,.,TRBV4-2,CASSQGGQGSTDTQYF,TGTGCCAGCAGCCAAGGGGGACAGGGTAGCACAGATACGCAGTATTTT
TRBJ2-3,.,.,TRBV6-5,CASSYSGVTDTQYF,TGTGCCAGCAGTTACTCGGGAGTCACAGATACGCAGTATTTT
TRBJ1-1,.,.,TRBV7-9,CASSPPGGLGNTEAFF,TGTGCCAGCAGCCCACCGGGGGGGCTGGGGAACACTGAAGCTTTCTTT
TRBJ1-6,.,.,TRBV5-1,CASSPGGSSYNSPLHF,TGCGCCAGCAGTCCGGGGGGTAGTTCCTATAATTCACCCCTCCACTTT